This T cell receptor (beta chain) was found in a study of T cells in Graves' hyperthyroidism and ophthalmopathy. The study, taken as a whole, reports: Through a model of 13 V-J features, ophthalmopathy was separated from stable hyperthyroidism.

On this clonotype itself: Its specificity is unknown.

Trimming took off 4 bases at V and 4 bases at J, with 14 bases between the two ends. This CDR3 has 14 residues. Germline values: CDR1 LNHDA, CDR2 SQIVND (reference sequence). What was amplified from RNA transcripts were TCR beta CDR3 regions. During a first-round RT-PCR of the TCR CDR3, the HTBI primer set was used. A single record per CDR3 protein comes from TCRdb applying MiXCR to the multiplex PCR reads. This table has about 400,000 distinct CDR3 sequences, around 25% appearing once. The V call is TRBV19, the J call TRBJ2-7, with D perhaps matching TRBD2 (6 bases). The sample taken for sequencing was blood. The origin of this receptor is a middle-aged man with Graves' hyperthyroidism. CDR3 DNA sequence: TGTGCCAGTAGTACCCAAGTGGGGGGTTACGAGCAGTACTTC. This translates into CASSTQVGGYEQYF.